This TCR beta chain was identified in a study of shared clonotypes between healthy human individuals. CDR1 is LNHDA and CDR2 is SQIVND in the germline V gene (reference sequence). With V trimmed by 5 bases and J by 5 bases, 15 bases remained unmatched. The CDR3 is 17 residues long. TCRdb's copy holds only in-frame clones and misses some; the assay was immunoSEQ multiplex PCR. The sample shows a few million clones, 80% to 95% of them seen only once. The V gene is TRBV19, the J gene TRBJ1-1, with TRBD1 matching 9 bases. Sequenced input: naive CD4+ T cells from PBMCs. As for subset: CD45RA+ positively selected. This sequence was found in a man aged 18 to 35 in good health. Some clones in this sample may be carry-over from other donors' samples. CDR3 amino acids: CASSPLGGTGPRTEAFF. The CDR3 nucleotides are TGTGCCAGTAGTCCCCTAGGAGGGACAGGGCCGAGAACTGAAGCTTTCTTT.